Shown below are 4 T cell receptor beta chains from a single sample sequenced in a study of T cells in Graves' hyperthyroidism and ophthalmopathy. Regions amplified from RNA transcripts were the TCR beta CDR3 regions. First-round RT-PCR targeting the TCR CDR3 was performed with the HTBI primer set. TCRdb re-analysed the multiplex PCR reads in MiXCR, keeping a single row per CDR3 protein. There are 250,000 to 300,000 distinct CDR3 sequences in the sample; roughly 18% occur only once, and about 40% lies in the top ten. Sequencing input: blood. The receptor set was obtained from a man over 45 with Graves' ophthalmopathy.

This clonotype was observed many times. The V and J genes are TRBV4-1 and TRBJ2-3, with D perhaps TRBD1 or TRBD2 (5 bases each). The CDR3 runs 18 residues. V dropped 0 bases and J dropped 6 bases, with 22 bases sitting between them. Germline V gives CDR1 MGHRA, CDR2 YSYEKL. The CDR3 reads CASSQDSGAGAVGDTQYF. CDR3 sequence (DNA): TGCGCCAGCAGCCAAGATTCTGGGGCGGGCGCCGTGGGGGATACGCAGTATTTT.

The CDR3 nucleotides are TGTGCCAGCAGTCCCCATACGGTAGATACGCAGTATTTT. Residues: CASSPHTVDTQYF. The rearrangement joins TRBV28 to TRBJ2-3; D unclear. The CDR3 has 13 amino acids. Germline V CDR1 and CDR2: MDHEN, SYDVKM. V was clipped by 5 bases and J by 5 bases, with 11 bases between them.

This clonotype was detected ten times or more. The rearrangement links TRBV28 to TRBJ2-3; TRBD2 matches 9 bases. The ends lost 5 bases at V and 3 bases at J; junction bases unmatched: 9. This CDR3 is built from 16 residues. Germline V gene sequence: CDR1 MDHEN, CDR2 SYDVKM. As DNA, the CDR3 is TGTGCCAGCAGTACCTTTAGCGGGAGTGGGACAGATACGCAGTATTTT. It specifies CASSTFSGSGTDTQYF.

This clonotype occurred a few times. The rearrangement joins TRBV2 to TRBJ2-1, with TRBD2 identical over 7 bases. Germline V gene data show CDR1 as SNHLY and CDR2 as FYNNEI. This CDR3 has 15 residues. V lost 3 bases, J lost 9 bases, and 11 bases stayed unmatched. The CDR3 nucleotides are TGTGCCAGCAGTGATCGGCGGGAGAGGAGGGGTGAGCAGTTCTTC. As protein: CASSDRRERRGEQFF.